This T cell receptor (beta chain) was found in a study of beta chain features in type 1 diabetes (dated by TCRdb to the late 2010s). Background on the whole study: Patients and healthy donors did not differ in mean age, gender distribution, total cell number or subset yield. Regulatory and stem cell-like memory subsets were isolated from only 8 patients and roughly 8 healthy donors, whereas naive and central memory subsets came from all 30 or so donors. Across all samples, approximately 100 million sorted cells were examined, and cell number per subset correlated strongly with RNA yield. In the study, recently diagnosed type 1 diabetes patients and matched healthy donors were compared on the TCRB repertoires of their sorted circulating CD4+ T cell subsets.

All of the isolated RNA was reverse transcribed with the High Capacity cDNA Reverse Transcription Kit, so expressed TCRB transcripts were sequenced. Naive, central memory and regulatory T cell samples underwent deep immunoSEQ sequencing, averaging around 4 million total reads per sample. After sorted cells were lysed in RLT buffer, RNA was extracted with DNase-treated RNeasy Micro or Mini kits, with the choice depending on cell number. To prevent cross-contamination, each cell subset was processed individually, whereas patient and healthy donor samples were processed jointly. Using the immunoSEQ multiplex PCR, TCRB sequences were amplified from cDNA into 87-bp fragments spanning the CDR3 region. Sequencing of the amplicons was performed on the Illumina HiSeq platform. On the study's bioinformatics: PCR bias was corrected computationally using synthetic template baselines, and reads within Hamming distance 2 were collapsed, with unmergeable singletons discarded. By aligning reads against IMGT, V, D and J genes, CDR3 length, and insertions or deletions at six rearrangement sites were assigned. Within each subset, clonotype counts were normalized to sorted cell number, after which true diversity and Gini coefficients were computed with the tcR R package. The overlap coefficient, calculated on TCRB nucleotide sequences, was used to quantify repertoire sharing. The immuneACCESS repertoire file appears here via TCRdb, limited to in-frame rearrangements. These files lack a portion of the clones; in checked studies, under half of the deficit traces to unresolved V genes, and the cause of the others is not known. Clonal size and the V and J genes are those of that table, whereas D and trimming came from the DNA. Across this sample there are 300,000 to 400,000 clones, with roughly 8% seen only once. The ten most abundant clones make up 0.44% of the sample.

Each donor gave one peripheral blood draw, roughly 0.12 L on average, collected into heparinised tubes. A BD FACSAria II was used to sort naive, central memory, regulatory and stem cell-like memory CD4+ T cells with a panel that included CD45RO, CCR7, CD25, CD127, CD95 and CD27. Purity was above 95% for every sorted population. PBMCs were isolated right away by Lymphoprep density gradient centrifugation and were stained directly, without culture. To minimize batch effects, samples were stained and sorted in pairs, one healthy donor with one patient per experiment. This clone was recorded a few times. Its binding antigen is unknown. Nothing much larger sits one base from this clone, and base qualities are not available. Study-wide conclusions, independent of this receptor: Shorter templates might be favored by PCR, yet because patient and control samples were amplified and corrected together, any such skew would affect both groups equally. Because small numbers of individuals were included in the HLA sub-analyses, any influence of HLA type on TCRB rearrangement was left unresolved. The naive, central memory and regulatory TCRB repertoires appeared to resemble one another more closely among patients than among healthy donors. A moderate but significant shortening of TCRB CDR3 length was observed in type 1 diabetes patients in all four CD4+ subsets. Patients with type 1 diabetes made fewer insertions and deleted more nucleotides at VDJ recombination sites, implying thymic rearrangement abnormalities. Sequencing cDNA rather than genomic DNA could over-represent highly expressing activated cells, although activation and CD3 levels did not differ between groups.

The sample comprised central memory CD4+ T cells from blood. This sequence was found in a woman under 30 in good health.

Here is the DNA: TGTGCCAGCAGTTTTGGGAGGGATAATTCACCCCTCCACTTT. The translation is CASSFGRDNSPLHF. The rearrangement combines TRBV27 with TRBJ1-6; a confident D gene designation cannot be given. V loses 3 bases, J loses 5 bases, and the germline ends lie 8 bases apart. From the cysteine up to the phenylalanine, the CDR3 has a length of 14 residues. The CDR3 DNA has 42 bases and is translated from base 1. The germline V gene encodes CDR1 MNHEY and CDR2 SMNVEV (reference sequence).